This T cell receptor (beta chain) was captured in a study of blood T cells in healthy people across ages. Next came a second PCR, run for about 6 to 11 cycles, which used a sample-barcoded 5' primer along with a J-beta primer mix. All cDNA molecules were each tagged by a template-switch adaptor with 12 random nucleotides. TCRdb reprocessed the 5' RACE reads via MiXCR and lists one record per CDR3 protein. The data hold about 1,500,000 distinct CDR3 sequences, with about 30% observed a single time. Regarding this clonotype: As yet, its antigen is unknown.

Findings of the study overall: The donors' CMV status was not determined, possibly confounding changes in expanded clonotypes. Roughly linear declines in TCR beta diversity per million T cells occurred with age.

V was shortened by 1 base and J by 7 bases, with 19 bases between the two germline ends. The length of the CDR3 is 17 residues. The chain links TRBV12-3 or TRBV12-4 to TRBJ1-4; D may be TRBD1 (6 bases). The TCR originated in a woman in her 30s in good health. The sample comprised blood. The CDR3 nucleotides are TGTGCCAGCAGTTTAGACCAATACAGGGAGGGGTCTGAAAAACTGTTTTTT. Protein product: CASSLDQYREGSEKLFF.